These T cell receptor beta chains were read from a single sample in a study of CD8 T cells in Susac syndrome. Using its own MiXCR run on the immunoSEQ multiplex PCR reads, TCRdb lists one record per CDR3 protein. Of some 180,000 distinct CDR3 sequences in the sample, over 85% were seen once. The sequencing sample was made of CD4+ T cells from PBMCs. The receptors stem from a human donor in good health. The CDR3 runs from the conserved cysteine through the conserved F or W. A D gene is named only where the DNA matches it firmly. The size field is filled for only some rows; it gives once, few, many or a size class.

D: .; J: TRBJ2-7; V: TRBV6-6; size: .; CDR3: CASSRPDGSYEQYF; DNA: TGTGCCAGCAGTCGGCCAGACGGATCCTACGAGCAGTACTTC
D: TRBD1; J: TRBJ2-6; V: TRBV27; size: .; CDR3: CASSFRGTGGTSGANVLTF; DNA: TGTGCCAGCAGCTTTCGCGGGACAGGGGGAACATCTGGGGCCAACGTCCTGACTTTC
D: .; J: TRBJ2-5; V: TRBV12-3/TRBV12-4; size: .; CDR3: CASRSTGYQETQYF; DNA: TGTGCCAGCAGATCAACAGGGTACCAAGAGACCCAGTACTTC
D: .; J: TRBJ2-2; V: TRBV20-1; size: .; CDR3: CSVGGGEANTGELFF; DNA: TGCAGTGTTGGAGGGGGAGAGGCGAACACCGGGGAGCTGTTTTTT
D: .; J: TRBJ1-2; V: TRBV24-1; size: .; CDR3: CATRDNYGYTF; DNA: TGTGCCACCCGGGACAACTATGGCTACACCTTC
D: TRBD2; J: TRBJ2-2; V: TRBV5-1; size: .; CDR3: CASSFTSGTGELFF; DNA: TGCGCCAGCAGCTTCACTAGCGGGACCGGGGAGCTGTTTTTT
D: .; J: TRBJ2-6; V: TRBV5-1; size: .; CDR3: CASSLIGAGANVLTF; DNA: TGCGCCAGCAGCTTAATCGGGGCTGGGGCCAACGTCCTGACTTTC
D: .; J: TRBJ1-5; V: TRBV15; size: once; CDR3: CATSRDLAVVNQPQHF; DNA: TGTGCCACCAGCAGAGATCTGGCAGTTGTCAATCAGCCCCAGCATTTT
D: .; J: TRBJ2-2; V: TRBV30; size: .; CDR3: CAWSSHNTGELFF; DNA: TGTGCCTGGAGTTCCCATAACACCGGGGAGCTGTTTTTT
D: TRBD2; J: TRBJ2-1; V: TRBV5-1; size: .; CDR3: CASSLMASGAYNEQFF; DNA: TGCGCCAGCAGCTTGATGGCTAGCGGGGCGTACAATGAGCAGTTCTTC
D: .; J: TRBJ1-4; V: TRBV6-6; size: .; CDR3: CASSYGRLREKLFF; DNA: TGTGCCAGCAGTTACGGACGGTTGCGAGAAAAACTGTTTTTT
D: .; J: TRBJ2-2; V: TRBV27; size: .; CDR3: CASSLTIPGELFF; DNA: TGTGCCAGCAGTTTAACCATCCCCGGGGAGCTGTTTTTT
D: TRBD1; J: TRBJ2-7; V: TRBV13; size: once; CDR3: CASSRVDRVTYEQYF; DNA: TGTGCCAGCAGCAGAGTTGACAGGGTAACCTACGAGCAGTACTTC
D: TRBD1; J: TRBJ2-5; V: TRBV12-3/TRBV12-4; size: once; CDR3: CASSSQGLETQYF; DNA: TGTGCCAGCAGTTCACAGGGGCTCGAGACCCAGTACTTC
D: .; J: TRBJ2-7; V: TRBV27; size: .; CDR3: CASSSRSTVPGSEQYF; DNA: TGTGCCAGCAGCTCACGCTCGACAGTTCCTGGCTCCGAGCAGTACTTC
D: .; J: TRBJ2-1; V: TRBV4-2; size: .; CDR3: CASSQEDQRSNEQFF; DNA: TGTGCCAGCAGCCAAGAGGACCAAAGGTCCAATGAGCAGTTCTTC
D: .; J: TRBJ1-1; V: TRBV29-1; size: few; CDR3: CSVGLGGDTEAFF; DNA: TGCAGCGTCGGCCTAGGAGGGGACACTGAAGCTTTCTTT
D: TRBD2; J: TRBJ2-7; V: TRBV20-1; size: .; CDR3: CSARDPLTSGLPYEQYF; DNA: TGCAGTGCTAGAGATCCCCTCACTAGCGGGTTACCCTACGAGCAGTACTTC
D: TRBD2; J: TRBJ2-5; V: TRBV29-1; size: .; CDR3: CSVEVAGGPLGETQYF; DNA: TGCAGCGTTGAAGTAGCGGGAGGGCCGTTGGGGGAGACCCAGTACTTC
D: TRBD1; J: TRBJ2-7; V: TRBV12-3/TRBV12-4; size: .; CDR3: CASSGQGGTYEQYF; DNA: TGTGCCAGCAGCGGACAGGGCGGTACCTACGAGCAGTACTTC
D: .; J: TRBJ2-5; V: TRBV28; size: .; CDR3: CASRLSRQRGETQYF; DNA: TGTGCCAGCAGACTGTCAAGACAGAGAGGAGAGACCCAGTACTTC
D: TRBD1; J: TRBJ2-5; V: TRBV28; size: .; CDR3: CASGLRFGTGGAETQYF; DNA: TGTGCCAGCGGCCTTAGGTTTGGGACAGGGGGCGCAGAGACCCAGTACTTC
D: TRBD1; J: TRBJ1-2; V: TRBV29-1; size: .; CDR3: CSVDQTGTNYGYTF; DNA: TGCAGCGTTGACCAGACAGGGACTAACTATGGCTACACCTTC
D: .; J: TRBJ1-2; V: TRBV20-1; size: .; CDR3: CSASGRGSRGYGYTF; DNA: TGCAGTGCTAGCGGCAGGGGAAGTCGAGGTTATGGCTACACCTTC
D: .; J: TRBJ2-5; V: TRBV29-1; size: .; CDR3: CSVAGGEETQYF; DNA: TGCAGCGTCGCAGGGGGGGAGGAGACCCAGTACTTC
D: TRBD2; J: TRBJ2-3; V: TRBV9; size: .; CDR3: CAGRGLVYTDTQYF; DNA: TGTGCCGGACGAGGACTAGTGTACACAGATACGCAGTATTTT
D: .; J: TRBJ2-3; V: TRBV15; size: .; CDR3: CATNNRARNTDTQYF; DNA: TGTGCTACCAATAACAGGGCCAGGAACACAGATACGCAGTATTTT